The next 3 T cell receptor beta chains were all read from a single sample in a study of beta chain features in type 1 diabetes. Expressed TCRB transcripts were sequenced because the isolated RNA had all been reverse transcribed beforehand. Using immunoSEQ multiplex PCR, the repertoire was profiled, and TCRdb retains in-frame clones only, with some absent. Here the sample spans 600,000 to 650,000 clones, around 15% being singletons. The sample consisted of naive CD4+ T cells from blood. Receptor source: a man aged 18 to 35 in good health.

The chain joins TRBV29-1 to TRBJ1-2; D is unresolved. The CDR3 spans 13 residues. Germline V gene data show CDR1 as SQVTM and CDR2 as ANQGSEA. Deletions cut 4 bases from V and 0 bases from J, with 9 bases between. The CDR3 DNA reads TGCAGCGTTGGCACGCGAGCTAACTATGGCTACACCTTC. Protein: CSVGTRANYGYTF.

This clone was observed a few times. The chain recombines TRBV5-4 with TRBJ2-2, with D unresolved. Germline V gene lookup returns CDR1 SGHNT and CDR2 YYREEE (reference sequence). The CDR3 runs 16 residues. V was trimmed by 7 bases and J by 0 bases, leaving 16 bases between them. CDR3 loop: CASADRRHANTGELFF. The CDR3 DNA sequence: TGTGCCAGCGCGGACCGAAGACACGCGAACACCGGGGAGCTGTTTTTT. The whole variable domain, remainder taken from reference TRBV5-4 and TRBJ2-2, is ETGVTQSPTHLIKTRGQQVTLRCSSQSGHNTVSWYQQALGQGPQFIFQYYREEENGRGNFPPRFSGLQFPNYSSELNVNALELDDSALYLCASADRRHANTGELFFGEGSRLTVL.

The J gene is TRBJ1-5, the V gene TRBV2; D gene ambiguous. The CDR3 extends over 12 amino acids. Germline V CDR1 and CDR2: SNHLY, FYNNEI. The V gene lost 6 bases and the J gene lost 4 bases, with 7 bases spanning the gap. Written as DNA, the CDR3 is TGTGCCAGCAGCCGGGATAATCAGCCCCAGCATTTT. The encoded protein is CASSRDNQPQHF.